This T cell receptor beta chain emerged from a study of blood T cell repertoires in COVID-19. Study processing details: Reference gene primer amplification gave estimated nucleated cell counts. Here immunoSEQ multiplex PCR was the method, and the copy in TCRdb shows in-frame clones only, minus some. That table supplies the V and J calls and clone size; D and trimming were determined from the DNA. The sample contains tens of thousands of clones, approximately 79% of which appear only once. The sample holds one count of this clone. This receptor was obtained from a human donor in a cohort sampled during active COVID-19. The sequenced sample was peripheral blood.

Written as DNA, the CDR3 is TGTGCCAGCTCACCAGACGTGGAGGAAAAACTGTTTTTT. Protein: CASSPDVEEKLFF. This chain joins TRBV18 and TRBJ1-4; D is undetermined. The CDR3 spans 13 residues. V was clipped by 2 bases and J by 8 bases, with 9 bases between them. Germline V lookup: CDR1 KGHSH, CDR2 LQKENI.